A selection of T cell receptor beta chains follows, all from one sample in a study of T cell changes during pregnancy in multiple sclerosis. Clones were sequenced by immunoSEQ multiplex PCR, and TCRdb holds only the in-frame ones, with some missing. The sample lists more than 15,000 clones, more than 70% occurring once. Sequencing used CD4+ T cells from peripheral blood mononuclear cells, obtained in the first trimester of pregnancy. All receptors derive from a female donor in good health, enrolled as a control in a pregnancy study. CDR3s include the opening cysteine and the closing phenylalanine or tryptophan. D genes are given only for firm matches. Clone size is given for some rows only: seen once, a few or many times, or a class if the clone is expanded.

TRBJ2-1,11,once,TRBD2,TRBV20-1,CSATSGRSQFF,TGCAGTGCAACTAGCGGGAGATCCCAGTTCTTC
TRBJ1-4,14,-,-,TRBV29-1,CSAGAGSDFGKLFF,TGCAGCGCCGGGGCGGGGTCCGACTTTGGAAAACTGTTTTTT
TRBJ2-7,11,-,-,TRBV6-5,CASTRGSEQYF,TGTGCCAGCACCCGGGGGTCCGAGCAGTACTTC
TRBJ2-1,14,-,-,TRBV19,CASGDWSSYNEQFF,TGTGCCAGCGGAGACTGGAGCTCCTACAATGAGCAGTTCTTC
TRBJ1-2,14,-,-,TRBV7-9,CASSPLGEVYGYTF,TGTGCCAGCAGCCCGCTCGGGGAGGTCTATGGCTACACCTTC
TRBJ1-6,16,few,TRBD1,TRBV5-1,CASSLELGQGNSPLHF,TGCGCCAGCAGCTTGGAACTAGGACAGGGTAATTCACCCCTCCACTTT
TRBJ2-1,16,-,TRBD2,TRBV19,CASSPRTSGRVNEQFF,TGTGCCAGTAGTCCCCGGACTAGCGGGAGGGTAAATGAGCAGTTCTTC
TRBJ2-1,13,-,TRBD2,TRBV11-2,CASSLTSVGEQFF,TGTGCCAGCAGCTTAACTAGCGTCGGTGAGCAGTTCTTC
TRBJ2-1,16,-,TRBD2,TRBV5-1,CASSLRASGPNNEQFF,TGCGCCAGCAGCTTGAGGGCTAGCGGCCCCAACAATGAGCAGTTCTTC
TRBJ2-3,16,-,TRBD2,TRBV2,CASSEALAGGTDTQYF,TGTGCCAGCAGTGAAGCGCTAGCGGGGGGCACAGATACGCAGTATTTT
TRBJ2-2,14,once,-,TRBV19,CASSIIEITGELFF,TGTGCCAGTAGTATTATAGAGATCACCGGGGAGCTGTTTTTT
TRBJ2-1,16,once,TRBD1,TRBV19,CASSIGGTGAYNEQFF,TGTGCCAGTAGTATAGGCGGGACAGGGGCCTACAATGAGCAGTTCTTC
TRBJ2-6,16,-,-,TRBV27,CASSLVRLSGANVLTF,TGTGCCAGCAGTTTAGTCAGGCTAAGTGGGGCCAACGTCCTGACTTTC
TRBJ1-5,15,-,-,TRBV30,CAWSGGTNSNQPQHF,TGTGCCTGGAGTGGTGGGACAAACAGCAATCAGCCCCAGCATTTT
TRBJ2-7,18,-,TRBD2,TRBV5-1,CASSPEGLAGGRTYEQYF,TGCGCCAGCAGCCCTGAGGGACTAGCGGGAGGACGAACCTACGAGCAGTACTTC
TRBJ1-1,14,-,TRBD1,TRBV6-5,CASSYRTTGAEAFF,TGTGCCAGCAGTTACCGTACCACAGGGGCTGAAGCTTTCTTT
TRBJ1-1,15,once,-,TRBV27,CASSPPPDRGTEAFF,TGTGCCAGCAGTCCCCCACCGGACAGAGGCACTGAAGCTTTCTTT
TRBJ2-2,14,-,-,TRBV29-1,CSASVLADTGELFF,TGCAGCGCCTCTGTTTTGGCGGACACCGGGGAGCTGTTTTTT
TRBJ2-1,17,-,TRBD2,TRBV28,CASRPWGTSGDYNEQFF,TGTGCCAGCAGACCCTGGGGGACTAGCGGAGACTACAATGAGCAGTTCTTC